In this sample, the clone carrying this TCR beta chain turned up many times. As yet, its antigen is unknown. The trim removed 3 bases at V and 7 bases at J, leaving 8 bases unmatched. The germline gives CDR1 LGHNA, CDR2 YNFKEQ. This CDR3 comprises 17 residues. This sample is drawn from a study of response to subunit inactivated influenza vaccine. Study conclusions and caveats: Every seasonal influenza vaccination brings in few new T cells, the authors suggested.

TCRdb independently ran MiXCR on the RT-PCR reads; one entry per CDR3 protein. The table records a few hundred thousand distinct CDR3 sequences, about a tenth of them present only once. The chain links TRBV4-2 to TRBJ2-1; 14 nucleotides line up with TRBD2. This sequence originates from a man over 45 who received an inactivated influenza vaccine. This specimen consisted of PBMCs from blood, obtained roughly 47 days after vaccination. CDR3 nucleotides: TGTGCCAGCAGCCACACGGGACTAGCGGGAGTCGGAAATGAGCAGTTCTTC. Translated: CASSHTGLAGVGNEQFF.